A selection of T cell receptor beta chains follows, all from one sample in a study of shared clonotypes between healthy human individuals. Profiling relied on immunoSEQ multiplex PCR, and the TCRdb table lists in-frame clones only, not all of them. In the table there are approximately 2,000,000 clones, approximately 90% of which are singletons. The material sequenced was naive CD4+ T cells from PBMCs. Source of these receptors: a man aged 18 to 29 in good health. Some clones in this sample may be carry-over from other donors' samples. The CDR3 runs from the conserved cysteine through the conserved F or W. The order of the fields is clone size, V gene, D gene, J gene, CDR3 protein, CDR3 DNA. D genes are given only for firm matches. Size is omitted from some rows. Given values are once, few, many or a class for expanded clones.

abundance: .; v_gene: TRBV5-4; d_gene: TRBD2; j_gene: TRBJ2-1; CDR3aa: CASSPRLATYNEQFF; CDR3nt: TGTGCCAGCAGCCCCAGACTAGCGACCTACAATGAGCAGTTCTTC
abundance: once; v_gene: TRBV7-8; d_gene: TRBD1; j_gene: TRBJ2-4; CDR3aa: CASSLAYRGKAKNIQYF; CDR3nt: TGTGCCAGCAGCTTAGCCTACAGGGGGAAAGCCAAAAACATTCAGTACTTC
abundance: .; v_gene: TRBV10-3; d_gene: .; j_gene: TRBJ1-2; CDR3aa: CAITRTGARNYGYTF; CDR3nt: TGTGCCATCACTAGGACGGGGGCTCGGAACTATGGCTACACCTTC
abundance: .; v_gene: TRBV28; d_gene: .; j_gene: TRBJ1-1; CDR3aa: CASRERKGRNTEAFF; CDR3nt: TGTGCCAGCAGGGAACGAAAGGGGAGGAACACTGAAGCTTTCTTT
abundance: .; v_gene: TRBV5-5; d_gene: .; j_gene: TRBJ2-7; CDR3aa: CASSYGPGTSSYEQYF; CDR3nt: TGTGCCAGCAGCTATGGCCCCGGGACGTCCTCCTACGAGCAGTACTTC
abundance: .; v_gene: TRBV14; d_gene: TRBD1; j_gene: TRBJ2-5; CDR3aa: CASSQPGQGARETQYF; CDR3nt: TGTGCCAGCAGCCAGCCCGGACAGGGGGCGCGAGAGACCCAGTACTTC
abundance: .; v_gene: TRBV28; d_gene: .; j_gene: TRBJ1-2; CDR3aa: CASTLGGAYGYTF; CDR3nt: TGTGCCAGCACCCTAGGGGGTGCGTATGGCTACACCTTC
abundance: .; v_gene: TRBV5-1; d_gene: .; j_gene: TRBJ1-3; CDR3aa: CASSLDANSGNTIYF; CDR3nt: TGCGCCAGCAGCTTGGACGCAAACTCTGGAAACACCATATATTTT
abundance: .; v_gene: TRBV27; d_gene: .; j_gene: TRBJ1-2; CDR3aa: CATKLGANYGYTF; CDR3nt: TGTGCCACCAAATTGGGGGCGAACTATGGCTACACCTTC
abundance: .; v_gene: TRBV5-5; d_gene: .; j_gene: TRBJ1-1; CDR3aa: CASSLSHTNFEAFF; CDR3nt: TGTGCCAGCAGCTTGTCCCACACCAATTTTGAAGCTTTCTTT
abundance: .; v_gene: TRBV6-5; d_gene: .; j_gene: TRBJ1-2; CDR3aa: CASSYGATYGYTF; CDR3nt: TGTGCCAGCAGTTACGGAGCGACTTATGGCTACACCTTC
abundance: .; v_gene: TRBV13; d_gene: TRBD1; j_gene: TRBJ1-3; CDR3aa: CASSGGTGLNTIYF; CDR3nt: TGTGCCAGCAGCGGGGGGACAGGGTTGAACACCATATATTTT
abundance: .; v_gene: TRBV5-1; d_gene: TRBD1; j_gene: TRBJ1-2; CDR3aa: CASSSKGQDGGYTF; CDR3nt: TGCGCCAGCAGCTCGAAGGGACAGGATGGGGGCTACACCTTC
abundance: .; v_gene: TRBV7-7; d_gene: .; j_gene: TRBJ2-7; CDR3aa: CASRPPGGSLYEQYF; CDR3nt: TGTGCCAGCAGACCCCCCGGGGGTTCCCTCTACGAGCAGTACTTC
abundance: .; v_gene: TRBV27; d_gene: TRBD1; j_gene: TRBJ1-1; CDR3aa: CASSARDRGFLNTEAFF; CDR3nt: TGTGCCAGCAGTGCCCGGGACAGGGGCTTCTTGAACACTGAAGCTTTCTTT
abundance: .; v_gene: TRBV5-5; d_gene: .; j_gene: TRBJ2-1; CDR3aa: CASSFGPSPPGDEQFF; CDR3nt: TGTGCCAGCAGCTTTGGGCCCTCACCACCGGGGGATGAGCAGTTCTTC
abundance: .; v_gene: TRBV14; d_gene: .; j_gene: TRBJ2-7; CDR3aa: CASSQVDGYEQYF; CDR3nt: TGTGCCAGCAGCCAAGTCGACGGCTACGAGCAGTACTTC
abundance: .; v_gene: TRBV5-1; d_gene: TRBD2; j_gene: TRBJ2-1; CDR3aa: CASSLGAGGVDNEQFF; CDR3nt: TGCGCCAGCAGCTTGGGGGCGGGAGGGGTCGACAATGAGCAGTTCTTC
abundance: .; v_gene: TRBV29-1; d_gene: TRBD1; j_gene: TRBJ2-7; CDR3aa: CSAAPQGRGGLEQYF; CDR3nt: TGCAGCGCCGCCCCACAGGGGCGAGGTGGGTTGGAGCAGTACTTC
abundance: .; v_gene: TRBV5-1; d_gene: .; j_gene: TRBJ2-5; CDR3aa: CASSLKTQSTQYF; CDR3nt: TGCGCCAGCAGCCTCAAGACCCAATCGACCCAGTACTTC
abundance: .; v_gene: TRBV5-6; d_gene: .; j_gene: TRBJ2-5; CDR3aa: CASGYYQETQYF; CDR3nt: TGTGCCAGCGGCTATTACCAAGAGACCCAGTACTTC